The 3 T cell receptor beta chains presented below share a single source sample, sequenced in a study of Graves' ophthalmopathy and Graves' hyperthyroidism. From RNA, the CDR3 regions of TCR beta chains were amplified and sequenced. The library came from an HTBI-primed first-round RT-PCR and a second-round multiplex PCR. TCRdb passed the multiplex PCR reads through MiXCR, listing each CDR3 protein once. The table lists some 25,000 distinct CDR3 sequences, 45% to 60% of them singletons, with 6% to 8% in the top ten. The sequencing input was peripheral blood. The receptors were gathered from an adult woman with stable Graves' hyperthyroidism.

A note on this clonotype: The CDR3 does not end in the conserved phenylalanine or tryptophan, so this is likely a read error. V is TRBV27 and J is TRBJ2-7; D is perhaps TRBD1 (5 bases). Germline V CDR1 and CDR2: MNHEY, SMNVEV (reference sequence). V was shortened by 5 bases and J by 7 bases, with 15 bases between the two germline ends. The CDR3 length is 13 residues. CDR3 coding DNA: TGTGCCAGCAGTCCCGCTGGGGCAGGGGAGCAGTACTCC. Its protein product is CASSPAGAGEQYS.

This clonotype is labeled as medium-sized. At one boundary the junction diverges from the germline segment, which might be a read error. The chain joins TRBV7-7 to TRBJ2-1; 10 nucleotides align to TRBD2. CDR3 length: 12 residues. CDR1 is SSHAT and CDR2 is FNYEAQ in the germline V gene (reference sequence). This CDR3 is CASSLAGGEQFF. As DNA, the CDR3 is TGTGCTAGCAGCTTAGCGGGGGGAGAGCAGTTCTTC.

This clonotype was counted at least ten times. V is TRBV6-5 and J is TRBJ2-1, with D unresolved. Germline V lookup: CDR1 MNHEY, CDR2 SVGAGI. Trimming took 6 bases from V and 8 from J, leaving 8 bases between them. There are 11 residues in the CDR3. CDR3 loop: CASRGLDEQFF. CDR3 coding DNA: TGTGCCAGCAGGGGTCTCGATGAGCAGTTCTTC.